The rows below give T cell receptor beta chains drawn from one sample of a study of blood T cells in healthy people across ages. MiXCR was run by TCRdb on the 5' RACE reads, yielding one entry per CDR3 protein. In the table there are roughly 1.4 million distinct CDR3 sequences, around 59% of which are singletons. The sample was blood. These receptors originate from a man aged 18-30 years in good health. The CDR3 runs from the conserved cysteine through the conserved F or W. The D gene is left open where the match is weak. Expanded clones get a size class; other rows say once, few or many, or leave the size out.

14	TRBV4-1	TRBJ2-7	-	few	TGCGCCAGCAGCCAAGGAGACTATACAAGCGAGCAGTACTTC	CASSQGDYTSEQYF
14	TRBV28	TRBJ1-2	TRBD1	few	TGTGCCAGCAGCCGAGCGGGACAGGGACATGGCTACACCTTC	CASSRAGQGHGYTF
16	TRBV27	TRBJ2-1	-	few	TGTGCCAGCAGTTTGTGGGGACCCGATCCCTACAATGAGCAGTTCTTC	CASSLWGPDPYNEQFF
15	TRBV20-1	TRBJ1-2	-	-	TGCAGTGCTAGAGGTGTTAAGGACGGATTCTATGGCTACACCTTC	CSARGVKDGFYGYTF
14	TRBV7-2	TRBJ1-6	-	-	TGTGCCAGCAGCATGGACGGGTATAATTCACCCCTCCACTTT	CASSMDGYNSPLHF
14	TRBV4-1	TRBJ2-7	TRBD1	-	TGCGCCAGCAGCGAGAGGACAGGGACCTACGAGCAGTACTTC	CASSERTGTYEQYF
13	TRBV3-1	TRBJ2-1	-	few	TGTGCCAGCAGTCCGGCTAGATACAATGAGCAGTTCTTC	CASSPARYNEQFF
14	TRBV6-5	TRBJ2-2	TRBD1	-	TGTGCCAGCAATCAGGACAGGGGGGCCGGGGAGCTGTTTTTT	CASNQDRGAGELFF
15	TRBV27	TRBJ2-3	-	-	TGTGCCAGCAGTTTAATTCGGGAGCAGGCAGATACGCAGTATTTT	CASSLIREQADTQYF
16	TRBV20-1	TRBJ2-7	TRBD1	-	TGCAGTGCTAGAGGGTCCCCGACAGGGAGCTCCTACGAGCAGTACTTC	CSARGSPTGSSYEQYF
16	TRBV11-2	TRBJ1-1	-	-	TGTGCCAGCAGCTTAGGGGTCATGGCAGTTAACACTGAAGCTTTCTTT	CASSLGVMAVNTEAFF
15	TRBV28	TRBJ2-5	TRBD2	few	TGTGCCAGCAGTATGACTAGCGGGTACCAAGAGACCCAGTACTTC	CASSMTSGYQETQYF
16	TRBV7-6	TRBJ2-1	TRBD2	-	TGTGCCAGCAGCTCCCCAGCGGGAGTGGCCTACAATGAGCAGTTCTTC	CASSSPAGVAYNEQFF
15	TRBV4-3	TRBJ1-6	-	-	TGCGCCAGCAGCCCTAGTAGGACTCCTAATTCACCCCTCCACTTT	CASSPSRTPNSPLHF
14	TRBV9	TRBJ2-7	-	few	TGTGCCAGCAGCCAGCCCGGACCGCCGGAGGAGCAGTACTTC	CASSQPGPPEEQYF
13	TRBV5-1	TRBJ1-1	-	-	TGCGCCAGCAGCGTCGGCAGGAGCACTGAAGCTTTCTTT	CASSVGRSTEAFF
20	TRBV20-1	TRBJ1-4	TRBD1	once	TGCAGTGCTACAAAAAGGTTAAATCCGGGACAGGGGATTATTAATGAAAAACTGTTTTTT	CSATKRLNPGQGIINEKLFF
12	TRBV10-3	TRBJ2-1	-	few	TGTGCCATCAGTGCCTCCTACAATGAGCAGTTCTTC	CAISASYNEQFF
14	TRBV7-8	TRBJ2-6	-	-	TGTGCCAGCAGCTCGGGCTATGGGGCCAACGTCCTGACTTTC	CASSSGYGANVLTF
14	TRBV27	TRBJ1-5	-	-	TGTGCCAGCACTCCCCGGGGTGGCCATCCGCCCCAGCATTTT	CASTPRGGHPPQHF
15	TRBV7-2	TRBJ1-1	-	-	TGTGCCAGCAGCCTCCGAGGGCTAATGAACACTGAAGCTTTCTTT	CASSLRGLMNTEAFF
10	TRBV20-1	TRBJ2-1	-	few	TGCAGTGCTGGCCTAAGTGAGCAGTTCTTC	CSAGLSEQFF
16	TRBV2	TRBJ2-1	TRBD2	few	TGTGCCAGCAGCGCCCCACTTAGCGGGGATGAGGATGAGCAGTTCTTC	CASSAPLSGDEDEQFF
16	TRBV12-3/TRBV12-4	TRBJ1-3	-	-	TGTGCCAGCAGTTTTGGGACCCTCCACTCTGGAAACACCATATATTTT	CASSFGTLHSGNTIYF
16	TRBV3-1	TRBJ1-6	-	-	TGTGCCAGCAGCACAAGCGGGAGGACGGGAAATTCACCCCTCCACTTT	CASSTSGRTGNSPLHF
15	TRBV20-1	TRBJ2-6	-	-	TGCAGTGCTTCGAACACAGGGACTGGGGCCAACGTCCTGACTTTC	CSASNTGTGANVLTF
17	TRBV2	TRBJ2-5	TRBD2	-	TGTGCCAGCAGTGAAGTTTTACTAGCGGCGCGACAAGAGACCCAGTACTTC	CASSEVLLAARQETQYF
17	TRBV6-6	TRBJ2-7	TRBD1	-	TGTGCCAGCAGCCACCCGGGACAGGTTCTAACTTCTTACGAGCAGTACTTC	CASSHPGQVLTSYEQYF
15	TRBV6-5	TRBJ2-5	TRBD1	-	TGTGCCAGCAGTTCACCCGTAGACAGGGAAGAGACCCAGTACTTC	CASSSPVDREETQYF
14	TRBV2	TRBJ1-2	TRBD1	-	TGTGCCAGCAATGCTATCAGGGGGCGCGGTGGCTACACCTTC	CASNAIRGRGGYTF
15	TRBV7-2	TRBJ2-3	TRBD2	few	TGTGCCAGCAGCCCGCTAGCGGGGTACACAGATACGCAGTATTTT	CASSPLAGYTDTQYF